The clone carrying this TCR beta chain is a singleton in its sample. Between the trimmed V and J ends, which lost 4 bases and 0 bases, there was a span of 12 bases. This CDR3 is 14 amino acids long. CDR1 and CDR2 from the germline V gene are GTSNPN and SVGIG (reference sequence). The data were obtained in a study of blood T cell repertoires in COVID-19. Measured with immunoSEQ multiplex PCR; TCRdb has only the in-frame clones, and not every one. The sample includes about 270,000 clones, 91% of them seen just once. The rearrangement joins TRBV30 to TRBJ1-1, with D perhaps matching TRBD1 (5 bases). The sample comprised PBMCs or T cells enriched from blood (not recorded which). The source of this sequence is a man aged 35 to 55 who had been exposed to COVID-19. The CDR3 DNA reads TGTGCCTGGACGTTGGACATTATGAACACTGAAGCTTTCTTT. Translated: CAWTLDIMNTEAFF.